What follows are 11 T cell receptor beta chains derived from one specimen sequenced in a study of post-analysis software for immune sequencing data (dated by TCRdb to 2014 to 2015). Summary of the overall study and its limitations: A handful of TRBV segments, including TRBV5-6, TRBV5-1 and TRBV20-1, were significantly more frequent in patients than controls.

Library construction relied on PCR. TCRdb lists the instrument as Illumina HiSeq 2500. To reduce PCR and sequencing biases, unique molecular identifiers were incorporated into the TCR beta cDNA libraries. Using fastp trimming at Q25 and MiXCR clonotype assembly, TCRdb reanalyzed the public sequencing data and kept in-frame beta chains. Each CDR3 protein appears once, grouped with its most common genes and DNA. A total of a few hundred thousand distinct CDR3 sequences appear in this sample, roughly 45% of them only once. The biggest ten clones account for 9% to 13% of the sample. These receptors have no identified antigens. Material: blood. The receptors come from a girl aged 10 to 17 with multiple sclerosis.

CDR3 amino acids: CASSVDSAGEETQYF. CDR3 nucleotides: TGTGCCAGCAGCGTAGATTCGGCAGGGGAAGAGACCCAGTACTTC. The J gene is TRBJ2-5, the V gene TRBV9; the D gene is possibly TRBD1 (6 bases). Germline values: CDR1 SGDLS, CDR2 YYNGEE. Trimming stripped 0 bases from V and 3 bases from J, with 12 bases between. This CDR3 spans 15 amino acids. Based on the CDR3 plus reference TRBV9 and TRBJ2-5, the full variable domain is DSGVTQTPKHLITATGQRVTLRCSPRSGDLSVYWYQQSLDQGLQFLIQYYNGEERAKGNILERFSAQQFPDLHSELNLSSLELGDSALYFCASSVDSAGEETQYFGPGTRLLVL.

The sample holds one count of this clonotype. This rearrangement joins TRBV24-1 to TRBJ2-1; possible D gene TRBD2, 5 bases. Germline values: CDR1 KGHDR, CDR2 SFDVKD. Trimming left V 9 bases short and J 0 bases short, with 14 bases between. The CDR3 runs to 15 residues. The CDR3 reads CATGGSSGSYNEQFF. In DNA form, the CDR3 reads TGTGCCACCGGAGGTTCGTCAGGCTCCTACAATGAGCAGTTCTTC.

This clonotype was counted only a few times. The chain couples TRBV7-9 to TRBJ1-1; tentatively, D is TRBD1 (5 bases). The CDR3 length is 15 residues. Deletions cut 2 bases from V and 5 bases from J, with 15 bases between. From germline, CDR1 is SEHNR and CDR2 FQNEAQ (reference sequence). The CDR3 DNA is TGTGCCAGCAGCTTATTTGCAGGGCGAAAAACTGAAGCTTTCTTT. Translated, it gives CASSLFAGRKTEAFF.

This clonotype turned up a few times. This rearrangement joins TRBV29-1 to TRBJ2-3, with 12 nucleotides matching TRBD2. Germline CDR1 and CDR2: SQVTM and ANQGSEA. The CDR3 consists of 15 residues. Losses at the gene ends were 4 bases for V and 9 bases for J; bases not matched to a gene: 11. CDR3 in amino acids: CSVALRLAGEVTQYF. CDR3 DNA: TGCAGCGTTGCTCTCCGACTAGCGGGAGAGGTGACGCAGTATTTT.

This clonotype was detected only a few times. The chain is built from TRBV10-3 and TRBJ2-1; 10 nucleotides agree with TRBD2. This CDR3 contains 19 residues. Germline V lookup: CDR1 ENHRY, CDR2 SYGVKD. V shed 6 bases and J 0 bases; nucleotides not matched to a gene: 14. The CDR3 region is CAIRQIAGGHLGSYNEQFF. The CDR3, as DNA: TGTGCCATCAGGCAGATAGCGGGGGGTCACCTGGGCTCCTACAATGAGCAGTTCTTC.

The sample holds a few counts of this clonotype. The V call is TRBV5-1, the J call TRBJ2-1; 10 bases match TRBD1. The CDR3 loop spans 15 amino acids. After removal of 3 bases from V and 5 bases from J, the junction contained 5 bases not matched to a gene. CDR1 and CDR2 (germline): SGHRS, YFSETQ. CDR3 nucleotides: TGCGCCAGCAGCTATAGGACAGGGGGTAACAATGAGCAGTTCTTC. Translating it yields CASSYRTGGNNEQFF. The full variable domain, with the rest looked up from reference TRBV5-1 and TRBJ2-1, is KAGVTQTPRYLIKTRGQQVTLSCSPISGHRSVSWYQQTPGQGLQFLFEYFSETQRNKGNFPGRFSGRQFSNSRSEMNVSTLELGDSALYLCASSYRTGGNNEQFFGPGTRLTVL.

A few counts support this clonotype. The V gene is TRBV6-4, the J gene TRBJ2-3; 13 nucleotides line up with TRBD2. J lost 5 bases, V lost 5 bases, and 7 bases had no gene match. Looked up from germline, CDR1 is MRHNA and CDR2 is SNTAGT. The CDR3 is 16 residues long. CDR3 sequence reads: CASSKRTSGGGDTQYF. CDR3 nucleotide sequence: TGTGCCAGCAGTAAAAGGACTAGCGGGGGAGGAGATACGCAGTATTTT.

The chain recombines TRBV6-5 with TRBJ2-3; D remains unclear. The CDR3 has 13 amino acids. Germline-derived CDR1 and CDR2 are MNHEY and SVGAGI. With 4 bases removed from V and 5 bases from J, the gap between germline ends came to 10 bases. CDR3: CASSSQTRDTQYF. Written as DNA, the CDR3 is TGTGCCAGCAGTTCCCAAACGAGAGATACGCAGTATTTT.

The genes are TRBV25-1 and TRBJ2-7, with 7 bases fitting TRBD2. With V trimmed by 6 bases and J by 2 bases, 7 bases remained unmatched. CDR1 is MGHDK and CDR2 is SYGVNS in the germline V gene. The CDR3 length is 14 residues. The CDR3: CASRVAGFPYEQYF. The CDR3 region has the DNA TGTGCCAGCAGGGTAGCGGGCTTCCCCTACGAGCAGTACTTC.

This clonotype has only a few counts. The chain combines TRBV5-1 with TRBJ2-5; D might be TRBD1 (6 bases). The germline CDR1 and CDR2 sequences are SGHRS and YFSETQ. V dropped 0 bases and J dropped 5 bases, with 11 bases sitting between them. The CDR3 is made up of 14 amino acids. The CDR3 loop reads CASSLAGADETQYF. The CDR3, as DNA: TGCGCCAGCAGCTTGGCAGGGGCGGACGAGACCCAGTACTTC. Looking up the rest from reference TRBV5-1 and TRBJ2-5 gives the full variable domain: KAGVTQTPRYLIKTRGQQVTLSCSPISGHRSVSWYQQTPGQGLQFLFEYFSETQRNKGNFPGRFSGRQFSNSRSEMNVSTLELGDSALYLCASSLAGADETQYFGPGTRLLVL.

This clonotype was recorded a few times. The chain carries TRBV12-3 or TRBV12-4 and TRBJ1-1; D is uncertain. This CDR3 region has 12 residues. The ends were cut back, 6 bases at V and 4 bases at J, with 9 bases in the middle. The CDR3: CASRFGFTEAFF. In DNA form, the CDR3 reads TGTGCCAGCAGGTTCGGATTCACTGAAGCTTTCTTT.